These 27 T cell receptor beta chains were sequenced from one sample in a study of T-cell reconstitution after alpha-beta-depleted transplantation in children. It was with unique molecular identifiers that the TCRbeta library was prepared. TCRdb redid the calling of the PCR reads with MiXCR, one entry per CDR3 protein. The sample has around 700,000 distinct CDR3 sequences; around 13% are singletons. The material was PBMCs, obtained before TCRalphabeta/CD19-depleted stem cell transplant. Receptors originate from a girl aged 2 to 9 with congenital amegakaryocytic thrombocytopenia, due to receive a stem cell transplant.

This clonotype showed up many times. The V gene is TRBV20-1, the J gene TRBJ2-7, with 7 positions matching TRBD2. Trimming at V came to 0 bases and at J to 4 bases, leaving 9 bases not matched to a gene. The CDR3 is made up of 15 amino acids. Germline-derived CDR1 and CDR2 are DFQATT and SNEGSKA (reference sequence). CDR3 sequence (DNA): TGCAGTGCTAGAGATGGGAGGGTCGCTGGGTACGAGCAGTACTTC. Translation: CSARDGRVAGYEQYF.

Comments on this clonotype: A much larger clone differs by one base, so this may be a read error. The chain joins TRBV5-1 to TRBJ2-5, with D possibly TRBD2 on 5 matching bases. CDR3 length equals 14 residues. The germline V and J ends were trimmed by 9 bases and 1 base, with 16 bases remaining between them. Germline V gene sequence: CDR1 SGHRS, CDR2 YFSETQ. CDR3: CATNSDTLQETQYF. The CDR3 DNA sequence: TGCGCCACCAATAGCGATACACTCCAAGAGACCCAGTACTTC.

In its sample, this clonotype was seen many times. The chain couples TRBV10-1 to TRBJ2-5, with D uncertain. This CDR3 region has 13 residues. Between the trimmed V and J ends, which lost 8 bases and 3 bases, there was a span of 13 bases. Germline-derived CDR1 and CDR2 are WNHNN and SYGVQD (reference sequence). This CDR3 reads CASSSSPEETQYF. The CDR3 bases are TGCGCCAGCTCCTCTTCTCCAGAAGAGACCCAGTACTTC.

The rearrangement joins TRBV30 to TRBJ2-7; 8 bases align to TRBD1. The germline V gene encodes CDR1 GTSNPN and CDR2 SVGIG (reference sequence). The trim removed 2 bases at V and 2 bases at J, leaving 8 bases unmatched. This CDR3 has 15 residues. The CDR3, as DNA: TGTGCCTGGAGTCTCAGGGGGCGCCTCCCCTACGAGCAGTACTTC. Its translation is CAWSLRGRLPYEQYF.

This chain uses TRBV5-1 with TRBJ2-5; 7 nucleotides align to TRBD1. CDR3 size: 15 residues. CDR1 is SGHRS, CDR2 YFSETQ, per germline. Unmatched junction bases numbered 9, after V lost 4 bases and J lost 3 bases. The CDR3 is CASSISGTAKETQYF. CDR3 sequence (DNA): TGCGCCAGCAGCATTTCCGGGACAGCAAAAGAGACCCAGTACTTC. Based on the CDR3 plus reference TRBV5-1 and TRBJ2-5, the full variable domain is KAGVTQTPRYLIKTRGQQVTLSCSPISGHRSVSWYQQTPGQGLQFLFEYFSETQRNKGNFPGRFSGRQFSNSRSEMNVSTLELGDSALYLCASSISGTAKETQYFGPGTRLLVL.

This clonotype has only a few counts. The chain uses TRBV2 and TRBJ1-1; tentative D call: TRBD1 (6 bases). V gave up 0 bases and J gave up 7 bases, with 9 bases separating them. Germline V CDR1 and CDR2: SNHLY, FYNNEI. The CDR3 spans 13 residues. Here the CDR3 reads CASSEALQGEAFF. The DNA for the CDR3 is TGTGCCAGCAGTGAAGCTTTACAGGGTGAAGCTTTCTTT.

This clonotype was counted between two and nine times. The CDR3: CSASPLRIAQGVTEAFF. Here the CDR3 DNA reads TGCAGTGCTAGCCCTCTCCGGATCGCACAGGGAGTTACTGAAGCTTTCTTT. The chain is built from TRBV20-1 and TRBJ1-1, with D possibly TRBD1 on 6 matching bases. The germline V gene encodes CDR1 DFQATT and CDR2 SNEGSKA (reference sequence). The CDR3 consists of 17 residues. Trimming took 3 bases from V and 5 from J, leaving 25 bases between them.

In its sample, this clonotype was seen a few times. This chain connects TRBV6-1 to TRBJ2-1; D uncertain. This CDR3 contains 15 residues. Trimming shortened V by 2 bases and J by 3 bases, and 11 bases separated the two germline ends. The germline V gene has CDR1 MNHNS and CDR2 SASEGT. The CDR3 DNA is TGTGCCAGCAGTGAATTCGGCAGACACTACAATGAGCAGTTCTTC. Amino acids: CASSEFGRHYNEQFF.

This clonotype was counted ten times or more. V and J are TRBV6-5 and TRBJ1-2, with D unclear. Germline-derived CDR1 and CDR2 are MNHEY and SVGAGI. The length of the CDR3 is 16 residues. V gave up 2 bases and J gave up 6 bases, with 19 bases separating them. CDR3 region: CASSYVPRGNRNGYTF. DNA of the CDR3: TGTGCCAGCAGTTACGTTCCGCGTGGAAATAGAAATGGCTACACCTTC.

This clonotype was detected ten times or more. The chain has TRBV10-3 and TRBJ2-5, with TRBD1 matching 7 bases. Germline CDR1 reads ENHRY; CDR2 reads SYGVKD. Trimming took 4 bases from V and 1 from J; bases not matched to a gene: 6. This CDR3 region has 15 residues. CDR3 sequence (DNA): TGTGCCATCAGTGGGAGCCGGGACAGCCAAGAGACCCAGTACTTC. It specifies CAISGSRDSQETQYF.

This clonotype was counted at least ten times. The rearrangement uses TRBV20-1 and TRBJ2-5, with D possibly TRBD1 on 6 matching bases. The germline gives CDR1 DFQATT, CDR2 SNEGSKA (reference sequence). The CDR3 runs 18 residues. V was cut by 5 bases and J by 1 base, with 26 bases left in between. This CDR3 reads CSAEPPGQTLIFQETQYF. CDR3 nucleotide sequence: TGCAGTGCTGAACCCCCAGGACAGACCTTAATATTCCAAGAGACCCAGTACTTC.

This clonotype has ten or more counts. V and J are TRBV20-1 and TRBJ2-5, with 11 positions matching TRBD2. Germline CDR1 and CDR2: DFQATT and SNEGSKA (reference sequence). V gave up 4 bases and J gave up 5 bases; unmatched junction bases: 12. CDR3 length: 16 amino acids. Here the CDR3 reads CSAISGLAGDGETQYF. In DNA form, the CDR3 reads TGCAGTGCTATTTCCGGACTAGCGGGTGACGGGGAGACCCAGTACTTC.

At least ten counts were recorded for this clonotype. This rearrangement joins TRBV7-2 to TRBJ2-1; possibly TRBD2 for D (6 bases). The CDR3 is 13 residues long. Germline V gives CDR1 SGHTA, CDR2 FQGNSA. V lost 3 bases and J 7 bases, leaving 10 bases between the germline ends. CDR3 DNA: TGTGCCAGCAGCTTGTCGGGAGTGAATGAGCAGTTCTTC. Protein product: CASSLSGVNEQFF.

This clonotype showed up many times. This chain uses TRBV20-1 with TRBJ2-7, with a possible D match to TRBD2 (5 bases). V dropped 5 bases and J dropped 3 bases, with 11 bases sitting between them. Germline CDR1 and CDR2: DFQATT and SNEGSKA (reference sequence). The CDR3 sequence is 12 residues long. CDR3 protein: CSAGSGSYEQYF. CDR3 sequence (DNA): TGCAGTGCTGGGTCGGGGAGCTACGAGCAGTACTTC.

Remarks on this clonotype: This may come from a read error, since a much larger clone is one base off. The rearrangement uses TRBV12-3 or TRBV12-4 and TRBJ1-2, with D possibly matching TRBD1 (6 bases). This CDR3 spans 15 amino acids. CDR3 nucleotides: TGTGCCAGCAGTCGAGACAGGATAAGTGACTATGGCGACACCTTC. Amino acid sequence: CASSRDRISDYGDTF.

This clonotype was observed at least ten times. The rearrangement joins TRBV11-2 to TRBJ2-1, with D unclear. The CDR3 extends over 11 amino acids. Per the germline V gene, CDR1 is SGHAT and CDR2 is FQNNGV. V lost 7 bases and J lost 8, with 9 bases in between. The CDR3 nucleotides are TGTGCCAGCAAAGAAATACATGAGCAGTTCTTC. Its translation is CASKEIHEQFF.

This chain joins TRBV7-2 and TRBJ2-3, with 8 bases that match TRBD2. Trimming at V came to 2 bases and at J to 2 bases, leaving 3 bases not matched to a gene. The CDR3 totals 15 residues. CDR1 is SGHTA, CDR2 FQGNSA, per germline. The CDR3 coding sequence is TGTGCCAGCAGCTTAAAAGCGGGAGCCACAGATACGCAGTATTTT. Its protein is CASSLKAGATDTQYF.

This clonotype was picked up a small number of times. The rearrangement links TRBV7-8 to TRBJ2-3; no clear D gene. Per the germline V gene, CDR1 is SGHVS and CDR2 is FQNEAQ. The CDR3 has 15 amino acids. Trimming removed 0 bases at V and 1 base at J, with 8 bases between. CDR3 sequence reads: CASSLASRGTDTQYF. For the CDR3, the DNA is TGTGCCAGCAGCTTAGCGTCTAGGGGCACAGATACGCAGTATTTT.

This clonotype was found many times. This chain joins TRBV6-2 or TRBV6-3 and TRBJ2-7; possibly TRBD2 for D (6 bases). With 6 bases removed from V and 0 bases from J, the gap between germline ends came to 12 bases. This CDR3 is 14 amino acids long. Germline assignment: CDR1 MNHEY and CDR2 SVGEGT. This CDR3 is CASSRSGLSYEQYF. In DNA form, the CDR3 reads TGTGCCAGCAGCCGAAGCGGGCTCTCCTACGAGCAGTACTTC.

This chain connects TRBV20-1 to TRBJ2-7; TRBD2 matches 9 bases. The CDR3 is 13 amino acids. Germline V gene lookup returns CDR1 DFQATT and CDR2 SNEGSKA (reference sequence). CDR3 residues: CSPRASGIYEQYF. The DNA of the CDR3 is TGCAGCCCTCGGGCTAGCGGGATCTACGAGCAGTACTTC.

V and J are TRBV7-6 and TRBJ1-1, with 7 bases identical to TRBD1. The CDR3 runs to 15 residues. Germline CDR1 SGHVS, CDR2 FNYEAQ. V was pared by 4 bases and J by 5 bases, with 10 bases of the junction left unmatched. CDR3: CASSSRQGRGTEAFF. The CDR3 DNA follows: TGTGCCAGCAGCTCTCGACAGGGAAGGGGGACTGAAGCTTTCTTT.

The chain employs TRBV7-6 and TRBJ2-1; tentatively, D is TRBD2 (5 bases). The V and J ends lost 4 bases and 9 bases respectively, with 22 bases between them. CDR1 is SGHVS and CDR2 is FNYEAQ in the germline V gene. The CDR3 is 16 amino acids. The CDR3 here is CASSSRLRESGGEQFF. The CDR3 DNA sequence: TGTGCCAGCAGCTCCCGACTACGGGAAAGCGGTGGTGAGCAGTTCTTC.

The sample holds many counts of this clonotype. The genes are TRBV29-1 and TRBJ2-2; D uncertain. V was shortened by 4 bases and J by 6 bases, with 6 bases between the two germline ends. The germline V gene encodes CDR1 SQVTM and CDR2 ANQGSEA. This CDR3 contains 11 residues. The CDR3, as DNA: TGCAGCGTTGTACTCGCCGGGGAGCTGTTTTTT. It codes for CSVVLAGELFF.

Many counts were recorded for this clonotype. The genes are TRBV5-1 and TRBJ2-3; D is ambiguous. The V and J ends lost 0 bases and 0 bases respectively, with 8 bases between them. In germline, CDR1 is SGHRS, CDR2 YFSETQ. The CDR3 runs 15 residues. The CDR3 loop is CASSLDPHSTDTQYF. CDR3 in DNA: TGCGCCAGCAGCTTGGATCCACATAGCACAGATACGCAGTATTTT.

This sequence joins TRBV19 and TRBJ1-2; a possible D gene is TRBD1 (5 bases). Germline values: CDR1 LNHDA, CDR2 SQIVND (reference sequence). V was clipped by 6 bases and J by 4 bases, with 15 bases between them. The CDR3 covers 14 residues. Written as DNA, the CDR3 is TGTGCCAGTAGCAACCAGGGAATGCCCTATGGCTACACCTTC. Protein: CASSNQGMPYGYTF.

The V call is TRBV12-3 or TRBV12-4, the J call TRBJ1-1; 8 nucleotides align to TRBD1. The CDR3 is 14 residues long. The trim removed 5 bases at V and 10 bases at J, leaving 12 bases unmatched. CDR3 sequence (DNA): TGTGCCAGCAGTATCCTGCAGGGGGCGCGGGGAGCTTTCTTT. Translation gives CASSILQGARGAFF.

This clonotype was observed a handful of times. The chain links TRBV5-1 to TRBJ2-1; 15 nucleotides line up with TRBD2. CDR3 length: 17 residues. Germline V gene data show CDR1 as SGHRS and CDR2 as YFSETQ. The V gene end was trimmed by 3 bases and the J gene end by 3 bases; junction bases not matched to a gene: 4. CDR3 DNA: TGCGCCAGCAGCTCAGGACTAGCGGGGGGGAACTACAATGAGCAGTTCTTC. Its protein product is CASSSGLAGGNYNEQFF.